Following are 24 T cell receptor beta chains from one sample sequenced in a study of identical twins. A single record per CDR3 protein comes from TCRdb applying MiXCR to the 5' RACE reads. This table holds around 680,000 distinct CDR3 sequences, around 8.6% found once. The sample was also reused in another study, on yellow fever vaccine responses in identical twins.

Sequencing was done on a sample of PBMCs. These receptors came from a woman aged 18-29 years in good health.

This clonotype was observed many times. The chain recombines TRBV4-3 with TRBJ1-5; weak D call: TRBD1 (6 bases). Trimming removed 0 bases from V and 7 bases from J, with 13 bases in between. The CDR3 extends over 15 amino acids. CDR1 is LGHNA and CDR2 is YSLEER in the germline V gene. DNA of the CDR3: TGCGCCAGCAGCCAAGACAGGGGAGACTACCAGCCCCAGCATTTT. Translating gives CASSQDRGDYQPQHF.

V and J are TRBV6-2 or TRBV6-3 and TRBJ2-1, with TRBD2 identical over 11 bases. V trimming: 5 bases; J trimming: 7 bases; junction bases outside the gene matches: 7. CDR1 MNHEY and CDR2 SVGEGT come from the germline V gene. The CDR3 length is 15 residues. CDR3 in amino acids: CASSTGTSGPNEQFF. In nucleotides, the CDR3 is TGTGCCAGCAGTACCGGGACTAGCGGACCGAATGAGCAGTTCTTC.

This clonotype was counted between two and nine times. The CDR3 sequence is CASSLVLNTQYF. The CDR3 nucleotides read TGTGCCAGCAGCTTAGTATTAAATACGCAGTATTTT. This chain joins TRBV7-2 and TRBJ2-3; D is uncertain. V was pared by 1 base and J by 7 bases, with 6 bases between. The CDR3 consists of 12 residues. CDR1 and CDR2 from the germline V gene are SGHTA and FQGNSA. Full variable domain (outside the CDR3, taken from reference TRBV7-2 and TRBJ2-3): GAGVSQSPSNKVTEKGKDVELRCDPISGHTALYWYRQSLGQGLEFLIYFQGNSAPDKSGLPSDRFSAERTGGSVSTLTIQRTQQEDSAVYLCASSLVLNTQYFGPGTRLTVL.

This clonotype was counted between two and nine times. The genes are TRBV28 and TRBJ2-3; D is possibly TRBD1 (6 bases). Deletions cut 5 bases from V and 4 bases from J, with 13 bases between. Germline-derived CDR1 and CDR2 are MDHEN and SYDVKM. The CDR3 loop spans 14 amino acids. CDR3 DNA: TGTGCCAGCAGTCAACAGACAGGCGCAGATACGCAGTATTTT. This encodes CASSQQTGADTQYF.

The V gene is TRBV7-3, the J gene TRBJ2-3; 9 positions agree with TRBD2. V lost 5 bases to trimming and J lost 4 bases; unmatched junction nucleotides: 7. The germline gives CDR1 SGHTA, CDR2 FQGTGA. The CDR3 runs 15 residues. DNA of the CDR3: TGTGCCAGCAGCCCGCGGGGGGGCCCTGCAGATACGCAGTATTTT. Its protein is CASSPRGGPADTQYF.

This chain uses TRBV25-1 with TRBJ2-3; 10 positions match TRBD2. CDR3 length equals 16 residues. The V segment lost 4 bases and the J segment 3 bases; nucleotides outside the gene matches: 7. CDR1 and CDR2 from the germline V gene are MGHDK and SYGVNS. The CDR3 region is CASSVQAGGLTDTQYF. DNA for the CDR3: TGTGCCAGCAGTGTTCAAGCGGGGGGGCTTACAGATACGCAGTATTTT.

The chain recombines TRBV15 with TRBJ2-5, with a possible D match to TRBD2 (5 bases). This CDR3 has 14 amino acids. The germline CDR1 and CDR2 sequences are LNHNV and YYDKDF (reference sequence). Trimming cost V 0 bases and J 4 bases, with 9 bases left between them. The CDR3 DNA follows: TGTGCCACCAGCAGAGATTGGGGAGCAGAGACCCAGTACTTC. Residues: CATSRDWGAETQYF.

The sample holds a few counts of this clonotype. The chain uses TRBV6-5 and TRBJ2-3; D remains ambiguous. Deletions cut 0 bases from V and 2 bases from J, with 9 bases between. Germline lookup yields CDR1 MNHEY and CDR2 SVGAGI. The CDR3 contains 15 residues. The CDR3 protein is CASSYSAADTDTQYF. CDR3 in DNA: TGTGCCAGCAGTTACTCGGCGGCCGACACAGATACGCAGTATTTT.

The V call is TRBV5-1, the J call TRBJ2-7; 8 nucleotides align to TRBD2. The CDR3 is 17 amino acids. CDR1 is SGHRS, CDR2 YFSETQ, per germline. The ends lost 0 bases at V and 4 bases at J; junction bases unmatched: 12. In nucleotides, the CDR3 is TGCGCCAGCAGCTTGGTGGACAGCGGGAGTTCGGCGTACGAGCAGTACTTC. Protein product: CASSLVDSGSSAYEQYF.

This clonotype was counted a single time. V gene TRBV24-1 combines with J gene TRBJ2-5, with 11 bases fitting TRBD2. The V segment lost 12 bases and the J segment 7 bases; nucleotides outside the gene matches: 6. This CDR3 is built from 12 residues. Germline values: CDR1 KGHDR, CDR2 SFDVKD. CDR3 nucleotides: TGTGCCTGCTCGCTAGCGGGGGGGACCCAGTACTTC. This gives the protein CACSLAGGTQYF.

This clonotype was seen only a few times. The V and J genes are TRBV28 and TRBJ2-2; unclear D gene. The germline gives CDR1 MDHEN, CDR2 SYDVKM. V lost 3 bases and J lost 7, with 12 bases in between. CDR3 length: 14 residues. The DNA for the CDR3 is TGTGCCAGCAGTTTGGCCGTCAGGCGCGGGGAGCTGTTTTTT. Protein: CASSLAVRRGELFF.

This clonotype was observed at least ten times. The V gene is TRBV6-2 or TRBV6-3, the J gene TRBJ2-2; D is perhaps TRBD2 (6 bases). CDR3 length: 15 amino acids. Between the trimmed V and J ends, which lost 0 bases and 9 bases, there was a span of 14 bases. Germline V gene data show CDR1 as MNHEY and CDR2 as SVGEGT. CDR3 bases: TGTGCCAGCAGTTACTCAGAAGCGGGTGTTCGGGAGCTGTTTTTT. Amino acid sequence: CASSYSEAGVRELFF.

This clonotype was detected only a few times. V is TRBV20-1 and J is TRBJ2-7; no firm D call. CDR1 and CDR2 from the germline V gene are DFQATT and SNEGSKA (reference sequence). V was clipped by 6 bases and J by 1 base, with 13 bases between them. The CDR3 runs to 13 residues. DNA for the CDR3: TGCAGTGCGGTTCCTAGAGCATCCTACGAGCAGTACTTC. Translated: CSAVPRASYEQYF.

This clonotype was counted between two and nine times. V is TRBV12-3 or TRBV12-4 and J is TRBJ1-2; D remains ambiguous. The CDR3 length is 16 residues. V was cut by 6 bases and J by 0 bases, with 17 bases left in between. CDR3 coding DNA: TGTGCCAGCAGGCCCTCGGGATGGGGAACTAACTATGGCTACACCTTC. This encodes CASRPSGWGTNYGYTF.

The gene calls are TRBV13 and TRBJ2-7; 11 bases are a match to TRBD1. CDR3 length: 14 residues. The J segment lost 7 bases and the V segment lost 4 bases, leaving 6 bases of the junction unmatched. Germline lookup yields CDR1 PRHDT and CDR2 FYEKMQ (reference sequence). Here the CDR3 reads CASSWTGGSREQYF. The DNA for the CDR3 is TGTGCCAGCAGCTGGACAGGGGGCTCTAGAGAGCAGTACTTC.

This clonotype has a count of ten or more. The chain carries TRBV5-6 and TRBJ2-7; TRBD2 agrees at 8 bases. V lost 0 bases to trimming and J lost 2 bases; unmatched junction nucleotides: 4. Germline values: CDR1 SGHDT, CDR2 YYEEEE. This CDR3 spans 15 amino acids. The DNA for the CDR3 is TGTGCCAGCAGCTTGGGACTAGCGAGTCCCTACGAGCAGTACTTC. This codes for CASSLGLASPYEQYF. Supplemented by reference TRBV5-6 and TRBJ2-7, the full variable domain reads DAGVTQSPTHLIKTRGQQVTLRCSPKSGHDTVSWYQQALGQGPQFIFQYYEEEERQRGNFPDRFSGHQFPNYSSELNVNALLLGDSALYLCASSLGLASPYEQYFGPGTRLTVT.

There are a few counts of this clonotype. The rearrangement uses TRBV12-3 or TRBV12-4 and TRBJ2-2, with TRBD2 identical over 10 bases. The CDR3 has 15 amino acids. J was trimmed by 7 bases and V by 3 bases; bases with no gene match: 5. The CDR3 spells CASSFAGLAFGELFF. Written as DNA, the CDR3 is TGTGCCAGCAGTTTTGCGGGACTAGCGTTCGGGGAGCTGTTTTTT.

The chain recombines TRBV20-1 with TRBJ2-5, with D unresolved. Germline V gives CDR1 DFQATT, CDR2 SNEGSKA (reference sequence). The germline V and J ends were trimmed by 6 bases and 5 bases, with 7 bases remaining between them. The CDR3 runs to 10 residues. The CDR3 loop reads CSAPRETQYF. DNA of the CDR3: TGCAGTGCCCCCCGGGAGACCCAGTACTTC.

There are a few counts of this clonotype. The V gene is TRBV20-1, the J gene TRBJ2-7; D is undetermined. Germline V lookup: CDR1 DFQATT, CDR2 SNEGSKA (reference sequence). With 1 base removed from V and 4 bases from J, the gap between germline ends came to 14 bases. The CDR3 spans 14 residues. The CDR3 spells CSARVAALSYEQYF. The CDR3 bases are TGCAGTGCTAGAGTGGCCGCTTTGAGTTACGAGCAGTACTTC.

A few counts support this clonotype. This rearrangement joins TRBV6-5 to TRBJ1-2; D perhaps matches TRBD1 (5 bases). Germline V gene sequence: CDR1 MNHEY, CDR2 SVGAGI. The CDR3 runs 16 residues. V lost 0 bases, J lost 8 bases, and 19 bases lay in between. CDR3 DNA sequence: TGTGCCAGCAGTTACTCGACGGCGGGGCTTTTAGGGGGCTACACCTTC. Translation: CASSYSTAGLLGGYTF.

In its sample, this clonotype was seen many times. Germline and junction disagree at one end, which may indicate a read error. This chain connects TRBV7-6 to TRBJ2-7; D possibly corresponds to TRBD1 (5 bases). CDR1 SGHVS and CDR2 FNYEAQ come from the germline V gene. The CDR3 covers 14 residues. The CDR3 spells CASSLVVEGDEQYF. Here the CDR3 DNA reads TGTGCCAGCAGTTTAGTTGTAGAAGGGGACGAGCAGTACTTC. Full variable domain (missing parts from reference TRBV7-6 and TRBJ2-7): GAGVSQSPRYKVTKRGQDVALRCDPISGHVSLYWYRQALGQGPEFLTYFNYEAQQDKSGLPNDRFSAERPEGSISTLTIQRTEQRDSAMYRCASSLVVEGDEQYFGPGTRLTVT.

The CDR3 loop reads CASSQSGGSYEQYF. The CDR3 DNA follows: TGTGCCAGCAGTCAATCAGGGGGCTCCTACGAGCAGTACTTC. This chain connects TRBV28 to TRBJ2-7; 7 bases fit TRBD1. The CDR3 runs to 14 residues. V dropped 5 bases and J dropped 0; count of bases not matched to a gene: 4. Germline V CDR1 and CDR2: MDHEN, SYDVKM.

V is TRBV7-9 and J is TRBJ2-7, with D possibly matching TRBD2 (6 bases). CDR3 length equals 15 residues. Germline assignment: CDR1 SEHNR and CDR2 FQNEAQ (reference sequence). V gave up 6 bases and J gave up 1 base, with 16 bases separating them. The chain's CDR3 is CASSPQGGLSYEQYF. Written as DNA, the CDR3 is TGTGCCAGCAGTCCCCAGGGAGGCCTGTCCTACGAGCAGTACTTC.

This clonotype was seen at least ten times. The V gene is TRBV4-3, the J gene TRBJ2-3; D ambiguous. The CDR3 has 14 amino acids. The ends were cut back, 3 bases at V and 6 bases at J, with 13 bases in the middle. CDR1 is LGHNA, CDR2 YSLEER, per germline. DNA for the CDR3: TGCGCCAGCAGCCACGGAAGCCCGGGTGATACGCAGTATTTT. Protein product: CASSHGSPGDTQYF.